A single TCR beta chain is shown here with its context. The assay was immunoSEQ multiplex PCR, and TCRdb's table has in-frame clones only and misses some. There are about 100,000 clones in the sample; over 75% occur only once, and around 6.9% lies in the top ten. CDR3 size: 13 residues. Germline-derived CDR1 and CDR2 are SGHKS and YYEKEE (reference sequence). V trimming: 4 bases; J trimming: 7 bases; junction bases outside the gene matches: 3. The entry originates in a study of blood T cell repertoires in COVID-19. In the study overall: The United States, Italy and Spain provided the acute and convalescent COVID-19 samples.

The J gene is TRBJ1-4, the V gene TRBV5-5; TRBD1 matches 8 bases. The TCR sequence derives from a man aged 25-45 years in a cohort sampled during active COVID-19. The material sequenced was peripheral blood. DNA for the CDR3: TGTGCCAGCAGCGGACAGGGCCTTGAAAAACTGTTTTTT. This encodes CASSGQGLEKLFF.